This T cell receptor (beta chain) emerged from a study of T cell responses to AZD1222 COVID-19 vaccine. Assay: immunoSEQ multiplex PCR; the TCRdb copy retains only in-frame clones and omits some. Of 250,000 to 300,000 clones in the sample, 85% to 95% were seen once. For this clone: Its antigen is not known.

The study, taken as a whole, reports: Clonal diversity was possibly underestimated, and white British individuals and females predominated among donors.

Second-dose timings of about 4 or about 12 weeks were pooled. Germline assignment: CDR1 MNHEY and CDR2 SMNVEV (reference sequence). The CDR3 sequence is 13 residues long. Trimming took off 6 bases at V and 6 bases at J, with 13 bases between the two ends. V usage is TRBV27 and J usage is TRBJ2-3; no definite D call. This clonotype originated in an adult who received the AZD1222 COVID-19 vaccine. The sample in question was peripheral blood, obtained 28 days after the second AZD1222 dose. The CDR3: CASSPRSRDTQYF. As DNA, the CDR3 is TGTGCCAGCAGCCCCAGGAGCCGGGATACGCAGTATTTT.